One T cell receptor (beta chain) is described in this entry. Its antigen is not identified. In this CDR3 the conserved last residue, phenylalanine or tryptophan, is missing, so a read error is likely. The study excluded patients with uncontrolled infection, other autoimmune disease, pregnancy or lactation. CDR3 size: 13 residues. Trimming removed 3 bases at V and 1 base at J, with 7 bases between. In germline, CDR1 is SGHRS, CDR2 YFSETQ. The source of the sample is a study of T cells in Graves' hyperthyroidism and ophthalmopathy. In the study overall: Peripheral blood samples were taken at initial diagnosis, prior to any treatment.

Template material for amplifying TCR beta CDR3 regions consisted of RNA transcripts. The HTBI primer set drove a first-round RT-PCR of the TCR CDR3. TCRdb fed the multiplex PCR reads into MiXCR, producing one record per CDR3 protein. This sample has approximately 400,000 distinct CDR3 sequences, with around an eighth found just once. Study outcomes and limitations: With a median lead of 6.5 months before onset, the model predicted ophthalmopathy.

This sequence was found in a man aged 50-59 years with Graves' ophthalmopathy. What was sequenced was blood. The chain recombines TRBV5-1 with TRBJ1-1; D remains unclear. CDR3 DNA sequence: TGCGCCAGCAGCTCGGGTCGGAACACTGAAGCTTTCTCT. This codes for CASSSGRNTEAFS.